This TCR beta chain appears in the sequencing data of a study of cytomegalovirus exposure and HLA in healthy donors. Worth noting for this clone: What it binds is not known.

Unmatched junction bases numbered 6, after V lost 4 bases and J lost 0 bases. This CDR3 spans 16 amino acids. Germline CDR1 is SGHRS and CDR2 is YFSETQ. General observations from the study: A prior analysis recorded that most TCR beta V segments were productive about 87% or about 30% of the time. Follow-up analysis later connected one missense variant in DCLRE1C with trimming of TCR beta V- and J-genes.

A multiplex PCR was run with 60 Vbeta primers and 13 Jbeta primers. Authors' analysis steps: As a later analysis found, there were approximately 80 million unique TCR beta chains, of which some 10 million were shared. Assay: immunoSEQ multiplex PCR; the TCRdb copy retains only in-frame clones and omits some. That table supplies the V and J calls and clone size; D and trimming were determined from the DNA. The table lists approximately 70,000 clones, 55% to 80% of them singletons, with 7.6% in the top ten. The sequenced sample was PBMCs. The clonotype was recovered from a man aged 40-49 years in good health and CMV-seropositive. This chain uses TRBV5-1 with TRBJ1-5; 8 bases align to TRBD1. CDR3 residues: CASSEGTGVSNQPQHF. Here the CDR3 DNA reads TGCGCCAGCAGCGAGGGGACAGGAGTTAGCAATCAGCCCCAGCATTTT.